This T cell receptor beta chain derives from a study of blood T cell repertoires in COVID-19 (TCRdb year 2020). Turning to the overall study: The collaborator samples originated in the United States, Italy and Spain and spanned the acute and convalescent phases of COVID-19. The sample metadata nearly always contained a de-identified subject ID, COVID-19 status, age in years and sex. The repertoires were released in a freely available public database meant as a resource for research on the immune response to SARS-CoV-2. Where available, HLA class I and class II types were taken from metadata supplied by the sample provider and were not determined by assay-based typing. The dataset comprised deeply sampled blood TCRbeta repertoires from subjects exposed to, actively infected with, or recovered from COVID-19. The prospective study material was composed of cDNA or gDNA derived from T cells, B-cell-depleted T cells, or PBMCs. The samples were drawn from two sources: the first 160 participants of the ongoing ImmuneRACE study, and 950 to 1,500 subjects contributed by 6 global collaborators. The investigation overall reported the following: The quantity of clinical and demographic metadata differed by source and by participant and was supplied without curation.

TCRbeta CDR3 regions were amplified from genomic DNA by means of the immunoSEQ Assay, a bias-controlled multiplex PCR. The source study handled its data this way. The number of nucleated cells in each sample was estimated from the amplification of reference gene primers within the assay. Sequence reads were collapsed and filtered to measure the absolute abundance of every unique TCRbeta CDR3 rearrangement. For each sample, productive Simpson clonality was calculated by taking the square root of Simpson's diversity index across productive rearrangements. The table was pulled from immuneACCESS by TCRdb, which kept in-frame rearrangements only. Such tables lose some clones; where checked, under half of the loss comes from unresolved V genes, and the rest has no known cause. The V and J calls and clone size are taken from that table; D and trimming were inferred from the DNA. The sample records approximately 200,000 clones, 94% of which are singletons. The ten most abundant clones make up approximately 0.69% of the sample.

One collaborating source in Seattle enrolled patients while the patients were actively infected and followed the patients over time throughout the course of disease. Whole blood was collected in K2EDTA tubes by collaborating institutions according to the institutions' own protocols. For TCRbeta analysis, collaborators shipped samples in one of three forms: frozen whole blood, isolated PBMCs, or DNA extracted from either of those sample types. Relative to germline, V is 0 bases shorter and J is 5 bases shorter, with 16 bases between their ends. From the germline V gene, CDR1 is MGHRA and CDR2 is YSYEKL. From cysteine to phenylalanine, the CDR3 is 16 amino acids long. The sequence is cut down to CDR3 DNA, 48 bases in frame from base 1. On this clone itself: No cognate antigen has been identified for it. It has no much larger one-base neighbor in the sample; base qualities were not kept.

This sequence uses TRBV4-1 and TRBJ1-1, with a tentative D gene TRBD1 over 6 matching bases. The sequence was obtained from a man aged 25 to 45 with COVID-19, enrolled during active disease. The material sequenced was peripheral blood. In nucleotide form, the sequence is TGCGCCAGCAGCCAAGATATGGGGTTAAGGGGGACTGAAGCTTTCTTT. Its protein is CASSQDMGLRGTEAFF.